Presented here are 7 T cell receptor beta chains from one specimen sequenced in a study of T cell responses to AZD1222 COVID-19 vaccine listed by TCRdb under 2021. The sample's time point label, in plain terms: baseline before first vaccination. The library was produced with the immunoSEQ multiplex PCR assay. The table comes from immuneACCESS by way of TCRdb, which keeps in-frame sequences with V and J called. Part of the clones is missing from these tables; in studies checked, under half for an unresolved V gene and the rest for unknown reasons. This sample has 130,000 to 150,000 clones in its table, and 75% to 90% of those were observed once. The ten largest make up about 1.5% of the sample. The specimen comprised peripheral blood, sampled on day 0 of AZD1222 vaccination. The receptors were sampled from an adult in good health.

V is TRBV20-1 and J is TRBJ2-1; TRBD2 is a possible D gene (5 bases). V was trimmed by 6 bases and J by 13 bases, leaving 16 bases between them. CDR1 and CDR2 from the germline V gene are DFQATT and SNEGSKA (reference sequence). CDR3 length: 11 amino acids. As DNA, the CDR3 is TGCAGTGCCCCCCTCCCGAGGGTTCAGTTCTTC. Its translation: CSAPLPRVQFF.

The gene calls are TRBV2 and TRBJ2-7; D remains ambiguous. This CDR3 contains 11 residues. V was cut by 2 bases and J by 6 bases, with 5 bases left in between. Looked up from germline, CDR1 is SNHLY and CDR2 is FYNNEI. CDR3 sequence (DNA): TGTGCCAGCAGTGAATCCGGCGAGCAGTACTTC. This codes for CASSESGEQYF.

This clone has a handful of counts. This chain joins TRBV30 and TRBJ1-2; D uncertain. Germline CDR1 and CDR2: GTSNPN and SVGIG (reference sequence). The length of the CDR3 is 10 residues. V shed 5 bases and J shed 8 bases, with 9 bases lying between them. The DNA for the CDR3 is TGTGCCTGGGGCGGTAGGGGCTACACCTTC. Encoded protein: CAWGGRGYTF.

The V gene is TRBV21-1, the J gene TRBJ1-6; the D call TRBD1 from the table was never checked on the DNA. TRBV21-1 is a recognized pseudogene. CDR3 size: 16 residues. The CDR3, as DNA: TGTGCCAGCAGCAAAGGGCGCAGGGTGACTAATTCACCCCTCCACTTT. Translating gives CASSKGRRVTNSPLHF.

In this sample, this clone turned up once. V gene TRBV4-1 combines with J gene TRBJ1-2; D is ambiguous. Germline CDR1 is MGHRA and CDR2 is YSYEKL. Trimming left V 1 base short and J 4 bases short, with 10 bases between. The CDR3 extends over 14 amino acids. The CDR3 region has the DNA TGCGCCAGCAGCCAAGTCCTTGACTCCTATGGCTACACCTTC. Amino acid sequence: CASSQVLDSYGYTF.

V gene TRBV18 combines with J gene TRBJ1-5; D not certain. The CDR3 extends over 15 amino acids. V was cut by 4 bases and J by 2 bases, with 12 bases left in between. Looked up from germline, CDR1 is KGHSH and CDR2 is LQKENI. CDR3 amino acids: CASSRSLTGNQPQHF. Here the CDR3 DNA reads TGTGCCAGCTCACGTAGCTTGACGGGCAATCAGCCCCAGCATTTT.

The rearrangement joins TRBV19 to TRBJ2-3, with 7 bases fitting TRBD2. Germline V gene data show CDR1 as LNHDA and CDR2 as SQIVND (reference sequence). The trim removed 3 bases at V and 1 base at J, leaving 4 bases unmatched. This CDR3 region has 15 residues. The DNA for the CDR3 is TGTGCCAGTAGTATCTTTGCGGGAGGCACAGATACGCAGTATTTT. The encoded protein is CASSIFAGGTDTQYF.